This TCR beta chain derives from a study of T cell responses to AZD1222 COVID-19 vaccine. Study-wide results and caveats: Repertoires were sampled only after the peak T cell response. Breadth and depth of Spike-specific TCRs rose after two AZD1222 doses.

Some clones are missing from TCRdb's copy, which holds only in-frame ones; the method was immunoSEQ multiplex PCR. The repertoire holds 65,000 to 95,000 clones, approximately 85% seen once, with less than 15% in the top ten. This clone was detected only once. Its antigen is not known. This sequence was found in an adult in good health. The sequencing here drew on peripheral blood, taken on day 0 of AZD1222 vaccination.

The DNA of the CDR3 is TGTGCCAGCAGCCCCCGAGGACTCTCCTACGAGCAGTACTTC. Its protein is CASSPRGLSYEQYF. The chain joins TRBV9 to TRBJ2-7, with D possibly matching TRBD2 (5 bases). The CDR3 is made up of 14 amino acids. V gave up 4 bases and J gave up 0 bases, with 11 bases separating them. The germline V gene has CDR1 SGDLS and CDR2 YYNGEE. Full variable domain (outside the CDR3, taken from reference TRBV9 and TRBJ2-7): DSGVTQTPKHLITATGQRVTLRCSPRSGDLSVYWYQQSLDQGLQFLIQYYNGEERAKGNILERFSAQQFPDLHSELNLSSLELGDSALYFCASSPRGLSYEQYFGPGTRLTVT.